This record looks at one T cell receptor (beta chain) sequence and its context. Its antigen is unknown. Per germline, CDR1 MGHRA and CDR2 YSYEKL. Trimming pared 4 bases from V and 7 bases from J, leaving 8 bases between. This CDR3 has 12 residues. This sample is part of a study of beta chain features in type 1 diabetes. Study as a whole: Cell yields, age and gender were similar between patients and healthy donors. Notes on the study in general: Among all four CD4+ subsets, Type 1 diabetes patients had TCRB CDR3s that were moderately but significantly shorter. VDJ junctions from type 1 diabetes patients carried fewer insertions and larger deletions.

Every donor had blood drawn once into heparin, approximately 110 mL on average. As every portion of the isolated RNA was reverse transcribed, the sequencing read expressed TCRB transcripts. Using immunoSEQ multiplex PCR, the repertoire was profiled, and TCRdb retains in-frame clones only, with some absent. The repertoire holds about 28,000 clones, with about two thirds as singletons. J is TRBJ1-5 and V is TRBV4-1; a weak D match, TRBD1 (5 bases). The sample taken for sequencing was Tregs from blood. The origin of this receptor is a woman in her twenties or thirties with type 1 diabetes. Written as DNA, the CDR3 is TGCGCCAGCAGCCGACGACAGCAGCCCCAGCATTTT. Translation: CASSRRQQPQHF.